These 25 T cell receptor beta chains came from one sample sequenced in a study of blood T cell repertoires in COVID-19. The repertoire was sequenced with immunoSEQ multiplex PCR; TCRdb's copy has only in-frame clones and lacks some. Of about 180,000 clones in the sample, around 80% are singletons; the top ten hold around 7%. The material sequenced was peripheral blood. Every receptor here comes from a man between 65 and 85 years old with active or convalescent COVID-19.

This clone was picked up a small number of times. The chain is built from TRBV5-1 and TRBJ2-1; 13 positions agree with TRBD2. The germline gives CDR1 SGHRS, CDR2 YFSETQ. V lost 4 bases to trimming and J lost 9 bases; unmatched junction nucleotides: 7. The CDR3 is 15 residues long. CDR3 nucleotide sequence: TGCGCCAGCAGCAAACTAGCGGGAGGGCCTATTGAGCAGTTCTTC. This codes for CASSKLAGGPIEQFF.

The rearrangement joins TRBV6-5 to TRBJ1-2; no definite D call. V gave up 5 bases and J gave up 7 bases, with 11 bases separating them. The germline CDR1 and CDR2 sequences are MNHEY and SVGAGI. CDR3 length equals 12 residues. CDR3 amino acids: CASSPDFPGYTF. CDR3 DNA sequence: TGTGCCAGCAGTCCGGACTTTCCTGGCTACACCTTC.

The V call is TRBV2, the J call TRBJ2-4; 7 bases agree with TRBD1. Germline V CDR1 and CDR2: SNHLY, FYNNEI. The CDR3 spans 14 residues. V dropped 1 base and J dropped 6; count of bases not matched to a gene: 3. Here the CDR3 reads CASSEEGAGNIQYF. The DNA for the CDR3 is TGTGCCAGCAGTGAAGAGGGGGCAGGAAACATTCAGTACTTC.

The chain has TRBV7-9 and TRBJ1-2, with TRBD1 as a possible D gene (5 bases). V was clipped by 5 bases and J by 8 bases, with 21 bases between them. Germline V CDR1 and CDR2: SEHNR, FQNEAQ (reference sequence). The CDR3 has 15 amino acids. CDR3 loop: CASSRELDRIGGYTF. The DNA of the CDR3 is TGTGCCAGCAGCCGAGAATTAGACAGAATAGGAGGCTACACCTTC.

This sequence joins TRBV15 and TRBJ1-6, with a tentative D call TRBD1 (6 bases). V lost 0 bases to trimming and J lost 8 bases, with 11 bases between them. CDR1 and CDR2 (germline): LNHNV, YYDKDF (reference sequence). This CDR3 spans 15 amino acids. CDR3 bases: TGTGCCACCAGCAGAGATCAGCCAGGGGATTCACCCCTCCACTTT. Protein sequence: CATSRDQPGDSPLHF. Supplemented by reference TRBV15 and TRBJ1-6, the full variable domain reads DAMVIQNPRYQVTQFGKPVTLSCSQTLNHNVMYWYQQKSSQAPKLLFHYYDKDFNNEADTPDNFQSRRPNTSFCFLDIRSPGLGDTAMYLCATSRDQPGDSPLHFGNGTRLTVT.

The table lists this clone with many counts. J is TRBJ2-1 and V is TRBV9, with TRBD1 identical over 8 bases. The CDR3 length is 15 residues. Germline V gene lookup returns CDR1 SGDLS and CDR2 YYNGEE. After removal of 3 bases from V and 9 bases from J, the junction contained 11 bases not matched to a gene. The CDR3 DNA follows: TGTGCCAGCAGCGATGGACAGGGAGGCCCTGGTGAGCAGTTCTTC. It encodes CASSDGQGGPGEQFF. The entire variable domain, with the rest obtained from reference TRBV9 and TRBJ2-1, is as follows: DSGVTQTPKHLITATGQRVTLRCSPRSGDLSVYWYQQSLDQGLQFLIQYYNGEERAKGNILERFSAQQFPDLHSELNLSSLELGDSALYFCASSDGQGGPGEQFFGPGTRLTVL.

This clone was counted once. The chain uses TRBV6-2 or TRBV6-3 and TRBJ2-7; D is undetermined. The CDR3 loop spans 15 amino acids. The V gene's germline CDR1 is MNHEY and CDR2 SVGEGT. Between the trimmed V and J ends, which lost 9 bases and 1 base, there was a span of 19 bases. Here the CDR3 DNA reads TGTGCCAGTAGCCCTTGGCAGGCTGGTTCCTACGAGCAGTACTTC. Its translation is CASSPWQAGSYEQYF.

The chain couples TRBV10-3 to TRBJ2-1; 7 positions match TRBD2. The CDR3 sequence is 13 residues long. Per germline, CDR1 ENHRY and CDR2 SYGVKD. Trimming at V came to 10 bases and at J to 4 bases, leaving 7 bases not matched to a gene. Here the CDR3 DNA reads TGTGCCACGGAGGAGGGAGGGTACAATGAGCAGTTCTTC. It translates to CATEEGGYNEQFF.

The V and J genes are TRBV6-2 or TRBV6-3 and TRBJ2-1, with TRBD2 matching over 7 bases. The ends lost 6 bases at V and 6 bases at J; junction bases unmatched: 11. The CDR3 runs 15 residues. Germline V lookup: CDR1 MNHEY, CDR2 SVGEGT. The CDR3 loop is CASSRGGVFSNEQFF. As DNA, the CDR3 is TGTGCCAGCAGCCGTGGGGGGGTGTTTTCCAATGAGCAGTTCTTC.

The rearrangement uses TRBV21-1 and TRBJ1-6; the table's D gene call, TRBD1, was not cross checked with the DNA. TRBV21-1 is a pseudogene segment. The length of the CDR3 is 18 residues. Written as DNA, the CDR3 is TGTGCCAGCAGCAATAGAAGGGGGAAGAGGACCTATAATTCACCCCTCCACTTT. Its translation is CASSNRRGKRTYNSPLHF.

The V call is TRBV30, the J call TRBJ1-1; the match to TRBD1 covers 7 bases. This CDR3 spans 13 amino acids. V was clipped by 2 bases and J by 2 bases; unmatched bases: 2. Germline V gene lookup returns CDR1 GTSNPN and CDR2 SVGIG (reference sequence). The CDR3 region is CAWSRQGNTEAFF. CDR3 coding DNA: TGTGCCTGGAGTCGACAGGGTAACACTGAAGCTTTCTTT.

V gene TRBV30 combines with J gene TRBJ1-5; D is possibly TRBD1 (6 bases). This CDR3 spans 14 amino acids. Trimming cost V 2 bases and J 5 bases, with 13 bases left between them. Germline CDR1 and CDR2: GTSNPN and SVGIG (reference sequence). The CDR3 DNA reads TGTGCCTGGAGTCCAGGGGTGGCAGATCAGCCCCAGCATTTT. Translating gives CAWSPGVADQPQHF.

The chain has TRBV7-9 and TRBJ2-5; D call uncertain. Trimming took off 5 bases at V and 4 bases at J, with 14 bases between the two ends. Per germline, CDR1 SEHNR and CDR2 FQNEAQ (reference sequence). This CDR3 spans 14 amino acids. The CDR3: CASSVNTLPETQYF. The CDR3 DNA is TGTGCCAGCAGCGTCAACACCTTACCAGAGACCCAGTACTTC.

The CDR3 region is CASSLAFGTRDEKLFF. The DNA for the CDR3 is TGTGCCAGCAGCTTGGCCTTCGGGACACGCGATGAAAAACTGTTTTTT. The chain is built from TRBV5-8 and TRBJ1-4, with D tentatively TRBD1 (6 bases). Germline values: CDR1 SGHTS, CDR2 YDEGEE. V gave up 0 bases and J gave up 6 bases, with 15 bases separating them. The CDR3 covers 16 residues.

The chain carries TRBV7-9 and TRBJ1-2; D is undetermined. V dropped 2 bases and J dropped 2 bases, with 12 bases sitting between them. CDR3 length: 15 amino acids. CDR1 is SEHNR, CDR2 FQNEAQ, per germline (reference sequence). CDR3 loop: CASSLLQRTNYGYTF. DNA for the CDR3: TGTGCCAGCAGCTTATTACAGCGGACCAACTATGGCTACACCTTC.

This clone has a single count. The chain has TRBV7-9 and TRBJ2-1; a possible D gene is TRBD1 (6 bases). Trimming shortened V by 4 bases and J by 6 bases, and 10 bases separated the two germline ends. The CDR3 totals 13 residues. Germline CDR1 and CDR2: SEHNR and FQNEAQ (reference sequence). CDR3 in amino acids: CASSSNRVNEQFF. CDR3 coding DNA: TGTGCCAGCAGCTCGAACAGGGTCAATGAGCAGTTCTTC.

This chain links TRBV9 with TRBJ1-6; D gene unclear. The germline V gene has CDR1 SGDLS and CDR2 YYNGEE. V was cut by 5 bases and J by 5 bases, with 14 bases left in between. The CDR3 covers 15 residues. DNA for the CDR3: TGTGCCAGCAGTGCGGTAGCTACTAATAATTCACCCCTCCACTTT. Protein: CASSAVATNNSPLHF.

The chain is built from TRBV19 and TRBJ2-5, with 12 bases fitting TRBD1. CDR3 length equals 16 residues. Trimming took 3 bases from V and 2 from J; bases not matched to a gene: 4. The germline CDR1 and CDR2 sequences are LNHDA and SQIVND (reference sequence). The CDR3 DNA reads TGTGCCAGTAGTATGGGGACAGGGGGCCATCAAGAGACCCAGTACTTC. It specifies CASSMGTGGHQETQYF.

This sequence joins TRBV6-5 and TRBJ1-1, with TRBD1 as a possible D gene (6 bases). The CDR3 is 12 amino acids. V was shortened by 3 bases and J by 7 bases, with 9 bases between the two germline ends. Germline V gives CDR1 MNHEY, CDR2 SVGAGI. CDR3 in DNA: TGTGCCAGCAGTTATCTCAGGGGTGAAGCTTTCTTT. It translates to CASSYLRGEAFF.

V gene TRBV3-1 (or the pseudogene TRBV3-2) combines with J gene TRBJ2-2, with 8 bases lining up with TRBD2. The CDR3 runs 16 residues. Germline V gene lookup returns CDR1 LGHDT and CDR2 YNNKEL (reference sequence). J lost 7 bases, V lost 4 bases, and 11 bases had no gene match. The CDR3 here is CASSRTSGGAGGELFF. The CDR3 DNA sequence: TGTGCCAGCAGCCGTACTAGCGGAGGGGCTGGCGGGGAGCTGTTTTTT.

The CDR3 coding sequence is TGTGCCAGCAGCTTAGGCCAGAAACACAATGAGCAGTTCTTC. This translates into CASSLGQKHNEQFF. The chain carries TRBV7-2 and TRBJ2-1; D not certain. This CDR3 spans 14 amino acids. The V gene's germline CDR1 is SGHTA and CDR2 FQGNSA. V lost 1 base and J lost 5, with 9 bases in between.

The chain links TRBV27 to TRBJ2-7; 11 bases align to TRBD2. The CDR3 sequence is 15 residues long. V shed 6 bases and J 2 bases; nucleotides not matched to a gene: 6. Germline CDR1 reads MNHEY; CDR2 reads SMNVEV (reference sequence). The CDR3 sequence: CASRPTSGTTYEQYF. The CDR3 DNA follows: TGTGCCAGCAGACCGACTAGCGGGACGACCTACGAGCAGTACTTC.

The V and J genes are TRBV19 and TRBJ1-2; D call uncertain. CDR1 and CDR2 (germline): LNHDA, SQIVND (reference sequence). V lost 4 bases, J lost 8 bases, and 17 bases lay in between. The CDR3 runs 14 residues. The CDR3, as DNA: TGTGCCAGTAGTAGGTGGGCGGGCGGAAAGGGCTACACCTTC. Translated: CASSRWAGGKGYTF.

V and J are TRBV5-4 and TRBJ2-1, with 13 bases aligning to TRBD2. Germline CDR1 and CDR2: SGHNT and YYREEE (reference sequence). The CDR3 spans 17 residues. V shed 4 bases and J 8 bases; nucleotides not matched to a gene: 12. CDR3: CASSHGLAGASLDEQFF. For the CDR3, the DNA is TGTGCCAGCAGCCACGGACTAGCGGGGGCCAGTTTGGATGAGCAGTTCTTC.

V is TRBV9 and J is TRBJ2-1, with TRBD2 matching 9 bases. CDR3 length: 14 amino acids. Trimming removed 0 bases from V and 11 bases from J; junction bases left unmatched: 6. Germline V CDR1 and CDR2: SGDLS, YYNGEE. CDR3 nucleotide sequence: TGTGCCAGCAGCGTAGGGAATAGCGGGGGTCAGCAGTTCTTC. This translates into CASSVGNSGGQQFF.